Below are 22 T cell receptor beta chains sequenced from a single sample in a study of blood T cell repertoires in COVID-19. Data came from immunoSEQ multiplex PCR; TCRdb stores just in-frame clones and leaves some out. This sample yields roughly 100,000 clones, of which approximately 90% are seen a single time; around 5% belongs to the top ten. The sample taken for sequencing was peripheral blood. All receptors come from a woman between 45 and 65 years old with COVID-19, enrolled during active disease.

The rearrangement joins TRBV27 to TRBJ1-6; a weak D match, TRBD1 (5 bases). Germline V gives CDR1 MNHEY, CDR2 SMNVEV (reference sequence). The CDR3 runs to 14 residues. Between the trimmed V and J ends, which lost 3 bases and 6 bases, there was a span of 9 bases. Here the CDR3 reads CASSFWGGNSPLHF. As DNA, the CDR3 is TGTGCCAGCAGTTTTTGGGGGGGTAATTCACCCCTCCACTTT.

The sample holds one count of this clone. This chain links TRBV5-6 with TRBJ2-3, with 11 bases aligning to TRBD2. The germline gives CDR1 SGHDT, CDR2 YYEEEE. J lost 3 bases, V lost 3 bases, and 9 bases had no gene match. The CDR3 spans 17 residues. The CDR3 protein is CASSWGASGGITDTQYF. For the CDR3, the DNA is TGTGCCAGCAGCTGGGGAGCTAGCGGGGGGATTACAGATACGCAGTATTTT.

The chain combines TRBV18 with TRBJ2-1, with D maybe TRBD1 (5 bases). CDR1 KGHSH and CDR2 LQKENI come from the germline V gene. V shed 3 bases and J shed 8 bases, with 5 bases lying between them. The CDR3 spans 11 residues. The CDR3 sequence is CASSPTDEQFF. CDR3 sequence (DNA): TGTGCCAGCTCACCGACAGATGAGCAGTTCTTC.

Remarks on this clone: The same CDR3 is also encoded by other DNA sequences in this sample. This rearrangement joins TRBV18 to TRBJ2-7; D unclear. Trimming cost V 0 bases and J 0 bases, with 6 bases left between them. Germline V gene lookup returns CDR1 KGHSH and CDR2 LQKENI. The CDR3 runs 14 residues. The CDR3 DNA reads TGTGCCAGCTCACCACCGACAACCTCCTACGAGCAGTACTTC. Translated, it gives CASSPPTTSYEQYF.

The chain links TRBV20-1 to TRBJ1-4; D is possibly TRBD1 (6 bases). The CDR3 runs to 14 residues. Trimming cost V 3 bases and J 6 bases, with 14 bases left between them. The germline CDR1 and CDR2 sequences are DFQATT and SNEGSKA (reference sequence). For the CDR3, the DNA is TGCAGTGCTAGTTGGGGGCGCGCCGATGAAAAACTGTTTTTT. Amino acid sequence: CSASWGRADEKLFF.

The gene calls are TRBV27 and TRBJ2-3; 13 bases line up with TRBD2. This CDR3 has 17 amino acids. The trim removed 5 bases at V and 0 bases at J, leaving 5 bases unmatched. Germline V gives CDR1 MNHEY, CDR2 SMNVEV (reference sequence). The CDR3: CASSRGLAGVSTDTQYF. CDR3 in DNA: TGTGCCAGCAGTCGAGGACTAGCGGGGGTTAGCACAGATACGCAGTATTTT.

V and J are TRBV18 and TRBJ1-3; 11 bases match TRBD1. CDR3 size: 15 residues. Germline values: CDR1 KGHSH, CDR2 LQKENI. The junction had 4 bases not matched to a gene; V was cut back by 3 bases and J by 6 bases. Here the CDR3 reads CASSPGQGAVNTIYF. CDR3 in DNA: TGTGCCAGCTCACCCGGACAGGGGGCGGTAAACACCATATATTTT.

The chain combines TRBV5-4 with TRBJ1-6; a weak D match, TRBD1 (5 bases). CDR1 is SGHNT and CDR2 is YYREEE in the germline V gene (reference sequence). The V end lost 4 bases, the J end lost 8 bases, and 7 bases lay between the germline ends. The CDR3 sequence is 12 residues long. The CDR3 loop reads CASSRDYSPLHF. The CDR3 DNA is TGTGCCAGCAGCCGGGACTATTCACCCCTCCACTTT.

The table lists this clone with a count of one. The genes are TRBV27 and TRBJ1-5; a weak D match, TRBD1 (5 bases). Deletions cut 3 bases from V and 0 bases from J, with 9 bases between. This CDR3 has 15 amino acids. Per germline, CDR1 MNHEY and CDR2 SMNVEV (reference sequence). Written as DNA, the CDR3 is TGTGCCAGCAGTTTCCTAGGGGATAGCAATCAGCCCCAGCATTTT. This encodes CASSFLGDSNQPQHF.

CDR3 sequence: CASSQERSGGFTDTQYF. The DNA for the CDR3 is TGTGCCAGCAGCCAAGAAAGGTCCGGGGGATTCACAGATACGCAGTATTTT. The gene calls are TRBV3-1 (or the pseudogene TRBV3-2) and TRBJ2-3; TRBD2 is a possible D gene (6 bases). V lost 0 bases to trimming and J lost 2 bases, with 15 bases between them. Germline lookup yields CDR1 LGHDT and CDR2 YNNKEL (reference sequence). This CDR3 spans 17 amino acids.

The chain couples TRBV5-1 to TRBJ2-1; TRBD2 matches at 7 bases. The CDR3 is made up of 16 amino acids. Germline V CDR1 and CDR2: SGHRS, YFSETQ. V gave up 0 bases and J gave up 1 base; unmatched junction bases: 4. The CDR3, as DNA: TGCGCCAGCAGCTTGGTTCCTAGCGGATCCTACAATGAGCAGTTCTTC. This sequence encodes CASSLVPSGSYNEQFF. Variable domain in full (rest from reference TRBV5-1 and TRBJ2-1): KAGVTQTPRYLIKTRGQQVTLSCSPISGHRSVSWYQQTPGQGLQFLFEYFSETQRNKGNFPGRFSGRQFSNSRSEMNVSTLELGDSALYLCASSLVPSGSYNEQFFGPGTRLTVL.

This chain uses TRBV29-1 with TRBJ1-1; 7 bases agree with TRBD1. The CDR3 is 14 amino acids. Germline V lookup: CDR1 SQVTM, CDR2 ANQGSEA. V lost 5 bases to trimming and J lost 1 base; unmatched junction nucleotides: 7. The CDR3 spells CSVQGDRWNTEAFF. CDR3 DNA: TGCAGCGTTCAGGGGGACAGATGGAACACTGAAGCTTTCTTT.

V usage is TRBV13 and J usage is TRBJ1-1, with TRBD1 identical over 7 bases. The CDR3 loop spans 13 amino acids. Unmatched junction bases numbered 9, after V lost 3 bases and J lost 11 bases. In germline, CDR1 is PRHDT, CDR2 FYEKMQ (reference sequence). Written as DNA, the CDR3 is TGTGCCAGCAGCTTCGGGACAGTTGTTCCCGCTTTCTTT. It yields the protein CASSFGTVVPAFF. Complete variable domain (other parts from reference TRBV13 and TRBJ1-1): AAGVIQSPRHLIKEKRETATLKCYPIPRHDTVYWYQQGPGQDPQFLISFYEKMQSDKGSIPDRFSAQQFSDYHSELNMSSLELGDSALYFCASSFGTVVPAFFGQGTRLTVV.

This rearrangement joins TRBV11-2 to TRBJ1-3; D gene unclear. Germline V gives CDR1 SGHAT, CDR2 FQNNGV. The CDR3 extends over 15 amino acids. Trimming pared 4 bases from V and 2 bases from J, leaving 12 bases between. CDR3 nucleotides: TGTGCCAGCAGCTCCGCTGGGCTGGCTGGAAACACCATATATTTT. Its protein product is CASSSAGLAGNTIYF.

The chain recombines TRBV5-4 with TRBJ1-3; D ambiguous. The CDR3 runs to 14 residues. Trimming left V 0 bases short and J 0 bases short, with 4 bases between. CDR1 SGHNT and CDR2 YYREEE come from the germline V gene (reference sequence). The CDR3 DNA follows: TGTGCCAGCAGCTTGGACTTCTCTGGAAACACCATATATTTT. It codes for CASSLDFSGNTIYF.

This CDR3 reads CASSVAIVPDTGELFF. CDR3 nucleotide sequence: TGTGCCAGCAGCGTAGCAATCGTCCCGGACACCGGGGAGCTGTTTTTT. The chain employs TRBV9 and TRBJ2-2; the D is unclear. V shed 0 bases and J shed 3 bases, with 12 bases lying between them. The CDR3 covers 16 residues. CDR1 and CDR2 from the germline V gene are SGDLS and YYNGEE.

This chain uses TRBV28 with TRBJ1-2; 7 positions match TRBD1. V lost 2 bases, J lost 4 bases, and 7 bases stayed unmatched. The CDR3 extends over 15 amino acids. The germline V gene encodes CDR1 MDHEN and CDR2 SYDVKM. CDR3 region: CASSLSEGAVYGYTF. In DNA form, the CDR3 reads TGTGCCAGCAGTTTAAGTGAGGGGGCGGTCTATGGCTACACCTTC.

The rearrangement joins TRBV5-5 to TRBJ2-1, with a tentative D call TRBD2 (7 bases). Germline CDR1 reads SGHKS; CDR2 reads YYEKEE (reference sequence). CDR3 length equals 13 residues. Trimming shortened V by 4 bases and J by 6 bases, and 11 bases separated the two germline ends. The CDR3 DNA follows: TGTGCCAGCAGCCCGGGGGGCTCCAATGAGCAGTTCTTC. Its protein product is CASSPGGSNEQFF.

The genes are TRBV27 and TRBJ1-3; 7 bases agree with TRBD1. The V gene end was trimmed by 6 bases and the J gene end by 1 base; junction bases not matched to a gene: 6. From germline, CDR1 is MNHEY and CDR2 SMNVEV (reference sequence). This CDR3 is 15 amino acids long. The CDR3 sequence is CASRPGTASGNTIYF. The CDR3 DNA reads TGTGCCAGCAGACCCGGGACAGCTTCTGGAAACACCATATATTTT.

The J gene is TRBJ1-3, the V gene TRBV9; D not resolved. The germline gives CDR1 SGDLS, CDR2 YYNGEE. V was clipped by 4 bases and J by 0 bases, with 14 bases between them. The CDR3 is 16 amino acids. The CDR3 coding sequence is TGTGCCAGCAGCCCACTATATGCCTCCTCTGGAAACACCATATATTTT. Amino acid sequence: CASSPLYASSGNTIYF.

The chain combines TRBV18 with TRBJ2-7; D may be TRBD1 (6 bases). V was clipped by 5 bases and J by 4 bases, with 9 bases between them. The CDR3 consists of 12 residues. In germline, CDR1 is KGHSH, CDR2 LQKENI. The CDR3 loop is CASSADSYEQYF. The CDR3 DNA follows: TGTGCCAGCTCAGCGGACAGTTACGAGCAGTACTTC.

The V gene is TRBV2, the J gene TRBJ2-5; maybe TRBD1 (5 bases). Germline-derived CDR1 and CDR2 are SNHLY and FYNNEI. The length of the CDR3 is 15 residues. V lost 4 bases to trimming and J lost 4 bases, with 16 bases between them. The DNA for the CDR3 is TGTGCCAGCAGTGTTGATTCAGGGAAGATAGAGACCCAGTACTTC. Translation gives CASSVDSGKIETQYF.